This TCR beta chain was obtained from a study of OX40 agonist ivuxolimab in advanced cancers. Whole-study context: All patients had ivuxolimab intravenously every 2 weeks at 0.01 to 10 mg/kg.

General observations from the study: Averaging showed that CD8+ T cells had more expanded clones than CD4+ did. Low normalized clonal expansion also occurred in some nonresponding patients.

A note on this clone: Its antigen is undetermined.

Measured with immunoSEQ multiplex PCR; TCRdb has only the in-frame clones, and not every one. The sample yields some 80,000 clones, roughly 84% seen once. Material: CD4+ or CD8+ T cells sorted from blood, obtained in a trial of the OX40 agonist ivuxolimab. The receptor was isolated from an adult with an advanced solid tumor such as melanoma, head and neck, liver or kidney cancer.

The CDR3 bases are TGTGCCAGCAGCTTTGACTGGGATACGCAGTATTTT. Translated: CASSFDWDTQYF. The J gene is TRBJ2-3, the V gene TRBV5-5, with D uncertain. This CDR3 contains 12 residues. Germline V gives CDR1 SGHKS, CDR2 YYEKEE (reference sequence). The germline V and J ends were trimmed by 2 bases and 6 bases, with 7 bases remaining between them.